This T cell receptor (beta chain) was sequenced during a study of a mutant IDH1 vaccine in newly diagnosed glioma. Across the whole study: Previous care, which was radiotherapy, temozolomide, or both, most often involved both. Study observations and caveats: The vaccine induced immune responses, and these occurred in approximately 94% of patients. The authors found pseudoprogression apparently unrelated to changes in top peripheral T cell clonotypes.

Time point described: baseline, week 1 (first vaccination visit). Specified treatment: pre-vaccination baseline after standard-of-care therapy. Donor tumors were new WHO grade 3 or 4 IDH1-mutant, ATRX-lost astrocytomas. Produced via immunoSEQ multiplex PCR; TCRdb's table is partial and in-frame only. The sample has 30,000 to 40,000 clones; around 80% are singletons. To note about this clone: Its matching antigen is unknown.

Germline CDR1 is MNHEY and CDR2 is SVGAGI. V was trimmed by 5 bases and J by 6 bases, leaving 10 bases between them. This CDR3 has 12 residues. The rearrangement links TRBV6-5 to TRBJ1-2; TRBD1 might be the D (6 bases). This clonotype originated in a man aged 40-50 years with glioma. Some clones in this sample may be carry-over from other donors' samples. The source material was PBMCs, sampled from a glioma patient treated with radiotherapy, temozolomide or both. CDR3 nucleotides: TGTGCCAGCAGTCGCACAGGGAATGGCTACACCTTC. Its protein is CASSRTGNGYTF.